The clone carrying this T cell receptor (beta chain) showed up many times. Antigen specificity is unknown. These data originate in a study of T-cell reconstitution after alpha-beta-depleted transplantation in children. General study results and limits: As was reported, about two months after transplant, alpha-beta T cells came from several hundred expanded graft clones. Recipient T cells and thymic progenitors that survived were the source of the high TCRbeta diversity seen at day 60 in some patients. A year post-transplant, T-cell counts and diversity derived mostly from newly produced T cells.

Preparation of the TCRbeta library used unique molecular identifiers. TCRdb re-analysed the PCR reads in MiXCR, keeping a single row per CDR3 protein. This sample yields tens of thousands of distinct CDR3 sequences, of which about 5.7% are seen a single time; 30% to 35% belongs to the top ten. The CDR3 spans 16 residues. Per the germline V gene, CDR1 is MDHEN and CDR2 is SYDVKM. Trimming removed 6 bases at V and 3 bases at J, with 17 bases between. The V call is TRBV28, the J call TRBJ2-2; a possible D gene is TRBD2 (7 bases). The TCR was taken from a female patient aged 2-15 years who had a stem cell transplant for aplastic anemia, so the T cells may come from the graft donor. The sample in question was PBMCs, mostly from graft donor cells, obtained 60 days after TCRalphabeta/CD19-depleted stem cell transplant. The chain's CDR3 is CASRNSGGGHTGELFF. The DNA for the CDR3 is TGTGCCAGCAGAAACTCGGGCGGGGGCCACACCGGGGAGCTGTTTTTT. The full variable domain, in which reference TRBV28 and TRBJ2-2 provide the parts outside the CDR3, is DVKVTQSSRYLVKRTGEKVFLECVQDMDHENMFWYRQDPGLGLRLIYFSYDVKMKEKGDIPEGYSVSREKKERFSLILESASTNQTSMYLCASRNSGGGHTGELFFGEGSRLTVL.